This TCR beta chain was captured by sequencing in a study of blood T cell repertoires in COVID-19. Trimming took off 2 bases at V and 0 bases at J, with 8 bases between the two ends. From germline, CDR1 is SNHLY and CDR2 FYNNEI. The CDR3 covers 15 residues. Per the original methods: Amplified reference gene primers provided the basis for estimating nucleated cell counts. Assay used: immunoSEQ multiplex PCR; TCRdb lists only in-frame clones, some missing. V and J calls and clone size are given by that table; D and trimming were obtained from the DNA. This table holds hundreds of thousands of clones, about nine tenths found once. For recovered donors of Cohort 3, there were two negative PCRs, clearance, or symptom resolution.

Sequenced: PBMCs or T cells enriched from blood (not recorded which). This sequence joins TRBV2 and TRBJ1-3; D uncertain. The clonotype was recovered from a woman aged 55-75 years who had recovered from COVID-19. The CDR3 coding sequence is TGTGCCAGCAGTGAATTTTACTACTCTGGAAACACCATATATTTT. Its translation is CASSEFYYSGNTIYF.